Each of the 29 T cell receptor beta chains below was sequenced from the same sample in a study of T-cell memory formation after mild COVID-19. A single record per CDR3 protein comes from TCRdb applying MiXCR to the 5' RACE reads. The table includes around 200,000 distinct CDR3 sequences, roughly a fifth detected once. The specimen sequenced was PBMCs or a T cell subset sorted from them (not recorded which). These receptors were obtained from an adult woman who had mild COVID-19 (a few samples of this study predate the infection). Cell type and time point are not known.

The rearrangement uses TRBV5-6 and TRBJ1-2; D perhaps matches TRBD1 (6 bases). CDR3 length equals 15 residues. Trimming removed 3 bases at V and 4 bases at J, with 16 bases between. Germline assignment: CDR1 SGHDT and CDR2 YYEEEE. CDR3 region: CASSSPDTGSYGYTF. In DNA, the CDR3 is TGTGCCAGCAGCTCCCCGGACACAGGGAGCTATGGCTACACCTTC.

This clonotype was picked up a small number of times. The chain links TRBV29-1 to TRBJ2-7, with 7 bases lining up with TRBD1. V trimming: 0 bases; J trimming: 2 bases; junction bases outside the gene matches: 4. The length of the CDR3 is 14 residues. The germline gives CDR1 SQVTM, CDR2 ANQGSEA. In nucleotides, the CDR3 is TGCAGCGTTGAAGATCCCAGGGGGACCTACGAGCAGTACTTC. It is translated as CSVEDPRGTYEQYF.

The chain combines TRBV7-9 with TRBJ2-6; unclear D gene. Germline lookup yields CDR1 SEHNR and CDR2 FQNEAQ (reference sequence). Deletions cut 5 bases from V and 0 bases from J, with 5 bases between. This CDR3 is 14 amino acids long. CDR3 sequence: CASSPTSGANVLTF. The DNA of the CDR3 is TGTGCCAGCAGCCCGACCTCTGGGGCCAACGTCCTGACTTTC.

The V and J genes are TRBV7-9 and TRBJ2-7; TRBD2 matches 11 bases. CDR1 and CDR2 from the germline V gene are SEHNR and FQNEAQ (reference sequence). Trimming cost V 3 bases and J 6 bases; bases outside gene matches: 1. The CDR3 is made up of 13 amino acids. DNA for the CDR3: TGTGCCAGCAGCTTTAGCGGGAGGGGCGAGCAGTACTTC. It is translated as CASSFSGRGEQYF.

This clonotype was seen only once. The chain couples TRBV20-1 to TRBJ2-1; D is possibly TRBD2 (6 bases). The length of the CDR3 is 15 residues. Germline CDR1 is DFQATT and CDR2 is SNEGSKA (reference sequence). Between the trimmed V and J ends, which lost 0 bases and 6 bases, there was a span of 15 bases. The CDR3 region is CSARDLGGRLNEQFF. The CDR3 DNA reads TGCAGTGCTAGAGATCTTGGAGGGCGGCTCAATGAGCAGTTCTTC.

This chain connects TRBV19 to TRBJ2-7; D unclear. Between the trimmed V and J ends, which lost 0 bases and 4 bases, there was a span of 10 bases. Germline assignment: CDR1 LNHDA and CDR2 SQIVND (reference sequence). The length of the CDR3 is 14 residues. CDR3 sequence (DNA): TGTGCCAGTAGTATAGACGGGCAGCGATACGAGCAGTACTTC. Translation gives CASSIDGQRYEQYF.

J is TRBJ2-7 and V is TRBV20-1; 11 bases match TRBD2. The germline V gene encodes CDR1 DFQATT and CDR2 SNEGSKA (reference sequence). The CDR3 extends over 14 amino acids. After removal of 7 bases from V and 4 bases from J, the junction contained 9 bases not matched to a gene. This CDR3 reads CSVITLAGVYEQYF. CDR3 sequence (DNA): TGCAGTGTTATAACACTAGCGGGAGTATACGAGCAGTACTTC.

The chain carries TRBV2 and TRBJ2-4; maybe TRBD1 (6 bases). The CDR3 runs to 14 residues. V shed 4 bases and J shed 3 bases, with 10 bases lying between them. The germline V gene encodes CDR1 SNHLY and CDR2 FYNNEI. The CDR3 DNA reads TGTGCCAGCAGTGGGGGGCGAGACAAAAACATTCAGTACTTC. It yields the protein CASSGGRDKNIQYF.

The V call is TRBV20-1, the J call TRBJ2-7; 7 bases align to TRBD2. Germline V lookup: CDR1 DFQATT, CDR2 SNEGSKA (reference sequence). The CDR3 extends over 16 amino acids. The V gene end was trimmed by 0 bases and the J gene end by 1 base; junction bases not matched to a gene: 9. Written as DNA, the CDR3 is TGCAGTGCTAGAGACTCGGGACTACGGGGGTCCTACGAGCAGTACTTC. Translated, it gives CSARDSGLRGSYEQYF.

This clonotype was detected only a few times. The chain links TRBV29-1 to TRBJ2-7; 8 bases line up with TRBD1. This CDR3 comprises 12 residues. Germline V gives CDR1 SQVTM, CDR2 ANQGSEA. V lost 7 bases to trimming and J lost 6 bases; unmatched junction nucleotides: 8. This chain's CDR3 is CSAQDREGEQYF. The CDR3 DNA reads TGCAGCGCCCAGGACAGGGAAGGCGAGCAGTACTTC.

In this sample, this clonotype turned up a few times. The chain recombines TRBV4-1 with TRBJ2-1; TRBD1 is a possible D gene (6 bases). Germline V gives CDR1 MGHRA, CDR2 YSYEKL. There are 15 residues in the CDR3. V was pared by 1 base and J by 5 bases, with 12 bases between. The CDR3: CASSQVGTYHNEQFF. Written as DNA, the CDR3 is TGCGCCAGCAGCCAAGTCGGGACATATCACAATGAGCAGTTCTTC.

The sample holds a few counts of this clonotype. The rearrangement joins TRBV6-6 to TRBJ2-7, with TRBD1 matching 7 bases. The CDR3 spans 15 residues. Germline CDR1 MNHNY, CDR2 SVGAGI (reference sequence). With 6 bases clipped from V and 3 bases from J, the junction kept 11 bases outside the gene matches. For the CDR3, the DNA is TGTGCCAGCAGCCACGCGGACAGGACCTTCTACGAGCAGTACTTC. This translates into CASSHADRTFYEQYF.

This clonotype was detected only a few times. This sequence joins TRBV12-3 or TRBV12-4 and TRBJ2-1; 9 bases align to TRBD1. Losses at the gene ends were 5 bases for V and 8 bases for J; bases not matched to a gene: 10. This CDR3 comprises 15 residues. CDR3 in DNA: TGTGCCAGCAGTCCCTTGACAGGGGGGACGGATGAGCAGTTCTTC. It specifies CASSPLTGGTDEQFF.

The chain carries TRBV5-6 and TRBJ2-5; a weak D match, TRBD2 (5 bases). This CDR3 spans 16 amino acids. The germline gives CDR1 SGHDT, CDR2 YYEEEE. Between the trimmed V and J ends, which lost 0 bases and 3 bases, there was a span of 15 bases. The CDR3 bases are TGTGCCAGCAGCTTGGGTACGGGGTCGCCGGAAGAGACCCAGTACTTC. Protein sequence: CASSLGTGSPEETQYF.

This chain connects TRBV7-9 to TRBJ2-2; D remains ambiguous. There are 12 residues in the CDR3. The germline gives CDR1 SEHNR, CDR2 FQNEAQ (reference sequence). V was trimmed by 3 bases and J by 7 bases, leaving 6 bases between them. CDR3 nucleotide sequence: TGTGCCAGCAGCTTCGGATTCGGGGAGCTGTTTTTT. The encoded protein is CASSFGFGELFF.

The chain has TRBV5-4 and TRBJ2-1; the match to TRBD2 covers 12 bases. Germline V gene data show CDR1 as SGHNT and CDR2 as YYREEE (reference sequence). The V gene end was trimmed by 5 bases and the J gene end by 10 bases; junction bases not matched to a gene: 13. CDR3 length: 16 residues. CDR3 coding DNA: TGTGCCAGCAGTGTCTTAGGGCTAGCGGGAGGGGAGGAGCAGTTCTTC. This translates into CASSVLGLAGGEEQFF. The full variable domain, in which reference TRBV5-4 and TRBJ2-1 provide the parts outside the CDR3, is ETGVTQSPTHLIKTRGQQVTLRCSSQSGHNTVSWYQQALGQGPQFIFQYYREEENGRGNFPPRFSGLQFPNYSSELNVNALELDDSALYLCASSVLGLAGGEEQFFGPGTRLTVL.

The V call is TRBV18, the J call TRBJ2-7, with D possibly TRBD1 on 6 matching bases. Trimming stripped 3 bases from V and 0 bases from J, with 24 bases between. The CDR3 sequence is 19 residues long. Germline CDR1 is KGHSH and CDR2 is LQKENI. CDR3 protein: CASSPDQTDTGKSSYEQYF. In DNA form, the CDR3 reads TGTGCCAGCTCACCGGACCAAACTGACACAGGGAAGAGCTCCTACGAGCAGTACTTC.

The chain recombines TRBV5-1 with TRBJ1-3, with D tentatively TRBD1 (5 bases). V lost 4 bases, J lost 4 bases, and 18 bases lay in between. In germline, CDR1 is SGHRS, CDR2 YFSETQ. The CDR3 totals 16 residues. CDR3 amino acids: CASSPGTITGGNTIYF. CDR3 nucleotides: TGCGCCAGCAGCCCCGGGACTATAACGGGGGGAAACACCATATATTTT. The full variable domain, with the rest looked up from reference TRBV5-1 and TRBJ1-3, is KAGVTQTPRYLIKTRGQQVTLSCSPISGHRSVSWYQQTPGQGLQFLFEYFSETQRNKGNFPGRFSGRQFSNSRSEMNVSTLELGDSALYLCASSPGTITGGNTIYFGEGSWLTVV.

This clonotype came up a few times. The chain couples TRBV7-9 to TRBJ2-5, with D perhaps TRBD1 or TRBD2 (5 bases each). V shed 8 bases and J shed 4 bases, with 5 bases lying between them. There are 10 residues in the CDR3. Germline lookup yields CDR1 SEHNR and CDR2 FQNEAQ (reference sequence). The CDR3 coding sequence is TGTGCCAGCGGGGGAGAGACCCAGTACTTC. Its translation: CASGGETQYF.

The chain joins TRBV6-5 to TRBJ2-7; 7 bases align to TRBD1. V shed 7 bases and J 2 bases; nucleotides not matched to a gene: 8. The germline CDR1 and CDR2 sequences are MNHEY and SVGAGI. The CDR3 is 14 amino acids. The CDR3 DNA is TGTGCCAGCACCGACACAGGGGTCACCTACGAGCAGTACTTC. This translates into CASTDTGVTYEQYF.

The sample holds a few counts of this clonotype. The chain recombines TRBV7-9 with TRBJ2-5; D gene uncertain. V lost 1 base, J lost 0 bases, and 6 bases lay in between. The length of the CDR3 is 14 residues. The V gene's germline CDR1 is SEHNR and CDR2 FQNEAQ (reference sequence). The CDR3: CASSLDPNQETQYF. DNA for the CDR3: TGTGCCAGCAGCTTAGACCCTAACCAAGAGACCCAGTACTTC.

The rearrangement joins TRBV5-5 to TRBJ2-3, with D perhaps matching TRBD2 (6 bases). V lost 4 bases to trimming and J lost 2 bases, with 14 bases between them. The CDR3 is 15 amino acids. Germline V CDR1 and CDR2: SGHKS, YYEKEE (reference sequence). This CDR3 reads CASSPSVFNTDTQYF. The CDR3 bases are TGTGCCAGCAGCCCTAGCGTTTTTAACACAGATACGCAGTATTTT.

The chain combines TRBV9 with TRBJ2-7; D is possibly TRBD1 (5 bases). From germline, CDR1 is SGDLS and CDR2 YYNGEE. This CDR3 is built from 13 residues. Trimming left V 2 bases short and J 6 bases short, with 12 bases between. CDR3 nucleotide sequence: TGTGCCAGCAGCGTCGATGGGGCCTCCGAGCAGTACTTC. Translated, it gives CASSVDGASEQYF. The full variable domain, its missing parts supplied by reference TRBV9 and TRBJ2-7, is DSGVTQTPKHLITATGQRVTLRCSPRSGDLSVYWYQQSLDQGLQFLIQYYNGEERAKGNILERFSAQQFPDLHSELNLSSLELGDSALYFCASSVDGASEQYFGPGTRLTVT.

In its sample, this clonotype was seen a few times. The V and J genes are TRBV12-3 or TRBV12-4 and TRBJ2-1, with TRBD2 identical over 11 bases. The V segment lost 6 bases and the J segment 8 bases; nucleotides outside the gene matches: 9. This CDR3 contains 15 residues. The CDR3 protein is CASRETGTSGDEQFF. Here the CDR3 DNA reads TGTGCCAGCAGGGAAACCGGGACTAGCGGTGATGAGCAGTTCTTC.

This chain joins TRBV5-6 and TRBJ1-1, with unresolved D. Trimming took 4 bases from V and 0 from J, leaving 10 bases between them. This CDR3 is 14 amino acids long. CDR1 and CDR2 (germline): SGHDT, YYEEEE. Here the CDR3 DNA reads TGTGCCAGCAGCCCCGACGGACTGAACACTGAAGCTTTCTTT. Protein: CASSPDGLNTEAFF.

As concerns this clonotype: The CDR3 end shows no conserved phenylalanine or tryptophan, and so a read error is likely. V usage is TRBV10-3 and J usage is TRBJ2-1; TRBD2 aligns across 13 bases. The CDR3 is made up of 14 amino acids. Germline V gives CDR1 ENHRY, CDR2 SYGVKD. V lost 10 bases, J lost 4 bases, and 4 bases stayed unmatched. The CDR3 nucleotides are TGTGCCACGGGGACTAGCGGGATGTACAATGAGCAGTTCTTA. Residues: CATGTSGMYNEQFL.

This clonotype turned up a few times. The chain links TRBV12-3 or TRBV12-4 to TRBJ1-4; D unclear. The V end was cut by 3 bases, the J end by 0 bases, with 8 bases between. The CDR3 is 15 amino acids. The CDR3 DNA reads as TGTGCCAGCAGTTTCGGCAGCGCAACTAATGAAAAACTGTTTTTT. This encodes CASSFGSATNEKLFF.

This clonotype showed up just a few times. The chain is built from TRBV11-2 and TRBJ1-1, with 9 bases aligning to TRBD1. This CDR3 has 15 amino acids. V lost 1 base, J lost 5 bases, and 5 bases stayed unmatched. In germline, CDR1 is SGHAT, CDR2 FQNNGV. In DNA, the CDR3 is TGTGCCAGCAGCTTAGTGACAGGGGGTTCGACTGAAGCTTTCTTT. This sequence encodes CASSLVTGGSTEAFF.

A few counts support this clonotype. CDR3 amino acids: CASSFIGNTGELFF. CDR3 bases: TGTGCCAGCAGCTTTATAGGGAACACCGGGGAGCTGTTTTTT. The rearrangement links TRBV7-3 to TRBJ2-2; D remains ambiguous. The CDR3 is 14 amino acids. The V gene's germline CDR1 is SGHTA and CDR2 FQGTGA. The germline V and J ends were trimmed by 3 bases and 1 base, with 6 bases remaining between them.